This is a list of T cell receptor beta chains from one sample in a study of T cells in Graves' hyperthyroidism and ophthalmopathy. TCRdb ran MiXCR on the multiplex PCR reads and lists one entry per CDR3 protein. The sample shows around 350,000 distinct CDR3 sequences, under 15% of them seen only once. Sequenced sample: blood. The receptors here all came from a woman younger than 30 with Graves' hyperthyroidism. Both conserved end residues are part of each CDR3. D genes are given only for firm matches. Expanded clones are given a class, and other clones once, few, many or no size at all.

abundance: many
d_gene: -
v_gene: TRBV20-1
j_gene: TRBJ2-5
len: 13
CDR3aa: CSATRGHQETQYF
CDR3nt: TGCAGTGCTACACGGGGGCACCAAGAGACCCAGTACTTC

abundance: -
d_gene: -
v_gene: TRBV28
j_gene: TRBJ1-5
len: 11
CDR3aa: CASQQNQPQHF
CDR3nt: TGTGCCAGCCAACAAAATCAGCCCCAGCATTTT

abundance: many
d_gene: TRBD2
v_gene: TRBV11-2
j_gene: TRBJ2-5
len: 15
CDR3aa: CASSPREGLQETQYF
CDR3nt: TGTGCCAGCAGCCCCCGGGAGGGCCTCCAAGAGACCCAGTACTTC

abundance: few
d_gene: TRBD1
v_gene: TRBV27
j_gene: TRBJ1-1
len: 14
CDR3aa: CASSLGDRASEAFF
CDR3nt: TGTGCCAGCAGTTTGGGGGACAGAGCAAGTGAAGCTTTCTTT

abundance: many
d_gene: -
v_gene: TRBV28
j_gene: TRBJ1-5
len: 11
CDR3aa: CASSFTGMVNF
CDR3nt: TGTGCCAGCAGTTTTACAGGGATGGTGAATTTT

abundance: many
d_gene: TRBD1
v_gene: TRBV19
j_gene: TRBJ1-5
len: 16
CDR3aa: CASSLRQGVGNQPQHF
CDR3nt: TGTGCCAGTAGTTTGCGACAGGGGGTTGGCAATCAGCCCCAGCATTTT

abundance: many
d_gene: TRBD2
v_gene: TRBV6-2/TRBV6-3
j_gene: TRBJ2-1
len: 15
CDR3aa: CASSTAGVFYNEQFF
CDR3nt: TGTGCCAGCAGCACAGCGGGAGTGTTCTACAATGAGCAGTTCTTC

abundance: many
d_gene: -
v_gene: TRBV28
j_gene: TRBJ2-1
len: 15
CDR3aa: CASSLFTGVYNEQFF
CDR3nt: TGTGCCAGCAGTTTATTTACGGGAGTTTACAATGAGCAGTTCTTC

abundance: -
d_gene: -
v_gene: TRBV15
j_gene: TRBJ1-6
len: 18
CDR3aa: CATSRDVGTGAVNSPLHF
CDR3nt: TGTGCCACCAGCAGAGATGTGGGGACTGGAGCTGTTAATTCACCCCTCCACTTT

abundance: many
d_gene: -
v_gene: TRBV6-2/TRBV6-3
j_gene: TRBJ1-1
len: 19
CDR3aa: CASSYTGRGQGKYDTEAFF
CDR3nt: TGTGCCAGCAGTTACACCGGCCGCGGGCAGGGAAAATACGACACTGAAGCTTTCTTT

abundance: many
d_gene: TRBD2
v_gene: TRBV6-1
j_gene: TRBJ2-1
len: 15
CDR3aa: CASSRTSGDYNEQFF
CDR3nt: TGTGCCAGCAGCCGGACTAGCGGTGACTACAATGAGCAGTTCTTC

abundance: few
d_gene: -
v_gene: TRBV29-1
j_gene: TRBJ1-2
len: 13
CDR3aa: CSVDGGGEYGYTF
CDR3nt: TGCAGCGTTGATGGGGGAGGGGAGTATGGCTACACCTTC

abundance: few
d_gene: TRBD2
v_gene: TRBV20-1
j_gene: TRBJ2-2
len: 16
CDR3aa: CSVPGLAGLDTGELFF
CDR3nt: TGCAGTGTTCCGGGACTAGCGGGATTAGACACCGGGGAGCTGTTTTTT